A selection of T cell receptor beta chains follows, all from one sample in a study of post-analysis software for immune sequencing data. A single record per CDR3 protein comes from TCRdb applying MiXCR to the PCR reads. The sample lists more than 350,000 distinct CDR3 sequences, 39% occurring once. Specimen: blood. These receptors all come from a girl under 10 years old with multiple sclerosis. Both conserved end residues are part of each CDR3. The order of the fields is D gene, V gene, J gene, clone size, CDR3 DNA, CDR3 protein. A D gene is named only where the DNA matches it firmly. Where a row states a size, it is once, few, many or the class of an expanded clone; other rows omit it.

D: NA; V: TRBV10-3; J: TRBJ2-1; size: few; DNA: TGTGCCATCAGTGAGTCCCGCGTCGGCTCCTACAATGAGCAGTTCTTC; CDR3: CAISESRVGSYNEQFF
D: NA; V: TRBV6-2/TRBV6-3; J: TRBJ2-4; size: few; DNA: TGTGCCAGCAGTTACCCGACAGTTAAAAACATTCAGTACTTC; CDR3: CASSYPTVKNIQYF
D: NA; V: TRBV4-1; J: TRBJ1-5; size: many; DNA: TGCGCCAGCAGCCAAGGGCCAACGGGTACTATGGGGCAGCCCCAGCATTTT; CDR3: CASSQGPTGTMGQPQHF
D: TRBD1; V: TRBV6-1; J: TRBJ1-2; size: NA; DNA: TGTGCCAGCAGTGAGGACAGGGAGGACCATGGCTACACCTTC; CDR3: CASSEDREDHGYTF
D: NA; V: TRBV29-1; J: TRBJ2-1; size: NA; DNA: TGCAGCGTTGGGGAGTCAGATGAGCAGTTCTTC; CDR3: CSVGESDEQFF
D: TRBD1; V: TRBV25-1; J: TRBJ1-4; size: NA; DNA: TGTGCCAGCAGTGACCTCGGACAGGGGGCTTGGGAAAAACTGTTTTTT; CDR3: CASSDLGQGAWEKLFF
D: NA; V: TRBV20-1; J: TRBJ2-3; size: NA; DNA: TGCAGTGCTGGGGGGGCGCAGCTGTATTTT; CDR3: CSAGGAQLYF
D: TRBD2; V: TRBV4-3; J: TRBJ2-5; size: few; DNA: TGCGCCAGCAGCCAAAATCACCCTTTAGCGGGAGTCCAAGAGACCCAGTACTTC; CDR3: CASSQNHPLAGVQETQYF
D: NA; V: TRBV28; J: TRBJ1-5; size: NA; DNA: TGTGCCAGCCGGGAAGGGAGGTTGAATGTCAATCAGCCCCAGCATTTT; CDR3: CASREGRLNVNQPQHF
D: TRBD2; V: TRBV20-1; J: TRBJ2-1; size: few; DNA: TGCAGTGCTCCCCCGACTAGCGGGAGCTTTTACAATGAGCAGTTCTTC; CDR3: CSAPPTSGSFYNEQFF
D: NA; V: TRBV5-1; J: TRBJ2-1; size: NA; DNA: TGCGCCAGCGTGGGCGGCCTTAAGAATGAGCAGTTCTTC; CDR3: CASVGGLKNEQFF
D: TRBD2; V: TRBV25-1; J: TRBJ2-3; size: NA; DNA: TGTGCCAGCAGTGAATATTTGGCGGGAGTCGACACAGATACGCAGTATTTT; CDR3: CASSEYLAGVDTDTQYF
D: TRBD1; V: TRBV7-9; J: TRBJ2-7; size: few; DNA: TGTGCCAGCAGCTTACGCTCGACAGGGGGCCACTACGAGCAGTACTTC; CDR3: CASSLRSTGGHYEQYF
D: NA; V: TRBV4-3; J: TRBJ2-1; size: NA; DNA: TGCGCCAGCACTAAGCGAAATGGCCCCTACGATGAGCAGTTCTTC; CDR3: CASTKRNGPYDEQFF
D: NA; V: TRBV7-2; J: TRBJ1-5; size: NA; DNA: TGTGCCAGCAGCCCTAGGGGGGGACGGTTTGGCAATCAGCCCCAGCATTTT; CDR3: CASSPRGGRFGNQPQHF
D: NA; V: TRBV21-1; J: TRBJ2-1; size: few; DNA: TGTGCCAGCAGTACACCTAGCGGGAGAGGAGAGGAGCAGTTCTTC; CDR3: CASSTPSGRGEEQFF
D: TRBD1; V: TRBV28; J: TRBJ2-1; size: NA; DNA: TGTGCCAGCAGTTTAAGAACAGGGGTCTTCGAGTTCTTC; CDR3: CASSLRTGVFEFF
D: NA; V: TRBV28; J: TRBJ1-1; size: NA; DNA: TGTGCCAGCAGTGACAAAATACCAAGGAACACTGAAGCTTTCTTT; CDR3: CASSDKIPRNTEAFF
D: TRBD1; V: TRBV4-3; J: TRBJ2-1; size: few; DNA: TGCGCCAGCAGCCAATGGACCCGGGACAGGGCCTTAAAGGAGCAGTTCTTC; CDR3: CASSQWTRDRALKEQFF
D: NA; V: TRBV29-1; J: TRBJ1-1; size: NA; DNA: TGCAGCGCGCCGACAGGCTTGAACACTGAAGCTTTCTTT; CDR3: CSAPTGLNTEAFF
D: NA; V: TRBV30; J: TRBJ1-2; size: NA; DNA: TGTGCCTGGAGAGGCAGGGATAACTATGGCTACACCTTC; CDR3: CAWRGRDNYGYTF
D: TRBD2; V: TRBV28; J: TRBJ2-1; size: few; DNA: TGTGCCAGCAGACACACCTTGACTAGCGGGAGGCCAGAGCAGTTCTTC; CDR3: CASRHTLTSGRPEQFF
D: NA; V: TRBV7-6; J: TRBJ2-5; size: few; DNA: TGTGCCAGCAGCCCACCGGCGTACCAAGAGACCCAGTACTTC; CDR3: CASSPPAYQETQYF
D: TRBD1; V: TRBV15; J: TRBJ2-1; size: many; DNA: TGTGCCACCAGCAGACAAAAGACAGGGGGCAATGAGCAGTTCTTC; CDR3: CATSRQKTGGNEQFF
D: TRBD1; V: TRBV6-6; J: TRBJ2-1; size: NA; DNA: TGTGCCACACATAGACAGGGGGCAATGAATGAGCAGTTCTTC; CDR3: CATHRQGAMNEQFF
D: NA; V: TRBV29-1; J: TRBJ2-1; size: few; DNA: TGCAGCGTTGAATTTCGAAACTTCGCCTATCTCCTCTACAATGAGCAGTTCTTC; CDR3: CSVEFRNFAYLLYNEQFF
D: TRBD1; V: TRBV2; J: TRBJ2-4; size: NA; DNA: TGTGCCACCGCAATTACGTTGGACAGGGGAAGATCGGACATTCAGTACTTC; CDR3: CATAITLDRGRSDIQYF
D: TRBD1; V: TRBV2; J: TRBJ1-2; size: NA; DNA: TGTGCCAGCCTCAGGTCGGGACAGCTTGGCTACACCTTC; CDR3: CASLRSGQLGYTF
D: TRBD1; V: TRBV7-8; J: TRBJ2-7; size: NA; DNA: TGTGCCAGCAGCTCCGTCGGAAGGGGGCCCTACGAGCAGTACTTC; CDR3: CASSSVGRGPYEQYF
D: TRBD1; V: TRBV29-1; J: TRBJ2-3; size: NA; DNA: TGCAGCGTTGAAGGCAGACAGGGGATCACAGATACGCAGTATTTT; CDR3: CSVEGRQGITDTQYF
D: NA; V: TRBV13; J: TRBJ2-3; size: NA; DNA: TGTGCCAGCAGCAACGGAGGGGGACGTGGCACAGATACGCAGTATTTT; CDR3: CASSNGGGRGTDTQYF
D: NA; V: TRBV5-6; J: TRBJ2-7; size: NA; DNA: TGTGCCAGCACCGACCCTCTCTCCTACGAGCAGTACTTC; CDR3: CASTDPLSYEQYF
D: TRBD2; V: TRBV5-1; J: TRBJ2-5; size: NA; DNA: TGCGCCAGCAGCTCTAGACTAGCGGGACGGGAAGAGACCCAGTACTTC; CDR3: CASSSRLAGREETQYF
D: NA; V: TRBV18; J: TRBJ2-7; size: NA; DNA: TGTGCCAGCTCACCTCTTAGACAGGAAAGCTCCAACGAGCAGTACTTC; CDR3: CASSPLRQESSNEQYF
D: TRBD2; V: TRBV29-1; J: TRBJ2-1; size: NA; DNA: TGCGGCGTTGCGCGGGAGATTGGCAATGAGCAGTTCTTC; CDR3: CGVAREIGNEQFF
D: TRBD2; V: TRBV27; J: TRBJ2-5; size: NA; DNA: TGTGCCAGCAGTTTGCCTAGCGGCTACTTGTACTTC; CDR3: CASSLPSGYLYF
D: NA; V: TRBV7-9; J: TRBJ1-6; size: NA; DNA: TGTGCCAGCAGCGCCCCAGGGTCTCAGACGTCTTCACCCCTCCACTTT; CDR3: CASSAPGSQTSSPLHF
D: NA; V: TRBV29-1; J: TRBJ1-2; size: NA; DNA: TGCAGCGTTCCAATGGGATATGGCTACACCTTC; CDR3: CSVPMGYGYTF
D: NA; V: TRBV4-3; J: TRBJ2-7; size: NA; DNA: TGCGCCAGCAGCCAAGATACGAGATCCTACGAGCAGTACTTC; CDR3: CASSQDTRSYEQYF